This is a list of T cell receptor beta chains from one sample in a study of blood T cell repertoires in COVID-19. Sequenced by immunoSEQ multiplex PCR; TCRdb stores in-frame clones only, minus some. The sample lists approximately 80,000 clones; about four fifths were seen once. Sequencing input: peripheral blood. These receptors were taken from a human donor in a cohort sampled during active COVID-19. The CDR3 runs from the conserved cysteine through the conserved F or W. Fields, in order: clone size, V gene, J gene, D gene, CDR3 DNA, CDR3 protein. D genes are given only for firm matches. Size tells how often a clone was seen (once, few, many) or the class of an expanded clone, and some rows leave it out.

>few|TRBV6-6|TRBJ1-3|TRBD1
TGTGCCAGCAGTCTTACCGGGACAGCCGTCCTCTCTGGAAACACCATATATTTT
CASSLTGTAVLSGNTIYF
>NA|TRBV2|TRBJ2-5|NA
TGTGCCAGCAGTGGCGGACTCCGAGAGACCCAGTACTTC
CASSGGLRETQYF
>NA|TRBV28|TRBJ2-1|TRBD2
TGTGCCAGCAGTTTTTTTCGGAAATCCGGGACTATCCTCTACAATGAGCAGTTCTTC
CASSFFRKSGTILYNEQFF
>NA|TRBV29-1|TRBJ2-2|TRBD2
TGCAATCTAACCACCCGGGAGGAGACCGGGGAGCTGTTTTTT
CNLTTREETGELFF
>NA|TRBV28|TRBJ2-3|NA
TGTGCCAGCAGCCGGTTAAAACAGGGCCCGACGCAGTATTTT
CASSRLKQGPTQYF
>NA|TRBV13|TRBJ2-5|TRBD2
TGTGCCAGCAGCCCCAGGGAGGGTTGGGCGGAGACCCAGTACTTC
CASSPREGWAETQYF
>few|TRBV7-3|TRBJ1-4|NA
TGTGCCAGCCATAGACTTAATGAAAAACTGTTTTTT
CASHRLNEKLFF
>NA|TRBV27|TRBJ2-5|TRBD2
TGTGCCAGCAGTCCAGGACTAGCGGGGTGGGAGACCCAGTACTTC
CASSPGLAGWETQYF
>NA|TRBV9|TRBJ2-3|NA
TGTGCCAGCAGCGTAGGTGGAACAGGAAGCACAGATACGCAGTATTTT
CASSVGGTGSTDTQYF
>NA|TRBV7-9|TRBJ2-5|NA
TGTGCCAGCAGCTTCTCTTACGGGACATCCCAAGAGACCCAGTACTTC
CASSFSYGTSQETQYF
>NA|TRBV19|TRBJ1-1|TRBD1
TGTGCCAGTGTGAAGACGGGACAGAGCACTGAAGCTTTCTTT
CASVKTGQSTEAFF
>many|TRBV2|TRBJ2-7|NA
TGTGCCACCAGGTCGGGACAATTCTACGAGCAGTACTTC
CATRSGQFYEQYF
>NA|TRBV4-1|TRBJ2-2|NA
TGCGCCAGCAGCACCAGACAAGTTTCTGGGGAGCTGTTTTTT
CASSTRQVSGELFF
>NA|TRBV13|TRBJ1-2|NA
TGTGCCAGCAGCCCCTTTGGGGGCCCGGGTGGCTACACCTTC
CASSPFGGPGGYTF
>few|TRBV18|TRBJ2-7|NA
TGTGCCAGCTCACCACCGAGCTGGGAGCAGTACTTC
CASSPPSWEQYF
>few|TRBV7-2|TRBJ2-3|TRBD2
TGTGCCAGCAGCTCGGTAGCGGGGTCTAGCACAGATACGCAGTATTTT
CASSSVAGSSTDTQYF
>NA|TRBV3-1/TRBV3-2|TRBJ2-5|NA
TGTGCCAGCAGCCAAGAATGGAGCTATGCGGACCAAGAGACCCAGTACTTC
CASSQEWSYADQETQYF
>NA|TRBV19|TRBJ1-1|NA
TGTGCCAGTGGTGAGATGAACACTGAAGCTTTCTTT
CASGEMNTEAFF
>few|TRBV10-2|TRBJ2-6|NA
TGCGCCAGCAGTGAGTCGCGGGTCCGGTGGCCCTGGGACTCTGGGGCCAACGTCCTGACTTTC
CASSESRVRWPWDSGANVLTF
>NA|TRBV6-6|TRBJ1-5|NA
TGTGCCAGCAGTACAACACAGGGCCAGCCCCAGCATTTT
CASSTTQGQPQHF
>NA|TRBV15|TRBJ2-5|TRBD1
TGTGCCACCAGCAGGGGGAAAGGGACAGGGCGGGGTGCTGGCGAGACCCAGTACTTC
CATSRGKGTGRGAGETQYF
>NA|TRBV2|TRBJ1-2|NA
TGTGCCAGCAAAAAGGGAACAGGGACGAACTATGGCTACACCTTC
CASKKGTGTNYGYTF
>few|TRBV10-3|TRBJ2-7|TRBD1
TGTGCCATCAGAGGGGAAGGGACAGGGGTCCCTCCTAGTTACGAGCAGTACTTC
CAIRGEGTGVPPSYEQYF
>NA|TRBV7-6|TRBJ2-1|NA
TGTGCCAGCAGCCCCCTGGGCGGAGGAAACAATGAGCAGTTCTTC
CASSPLGGGNNEQFF
>NA|TRBV6-5|TRBJ1-2|TRBD1
TGTGCCACTCAGTTAGGGGGCGGCTATGGCTACACCTTC
CATQLGGGYGYTF
>NA|TRBV7-2|TRBJ1-2|NA
TGTGCCTGGGGAGCCGCCGCGGGTGGCTACACCTTC
CAWGAAAGGYTF
>many|TRBV5-5|TRBJ2-5|TRBD1
TGTGCCAGCAGCTTGGTGGGGACAGGTCAAGAGACCCAGTACTTC
CASSLVGTGQETQYF
>NA|TRBV5-1|TRBJ1-2|NA
TGCGCCAGCAGCCCTGGGTCAGGCATGTACGATGGCTACACCTTC
CASSPGSGMYDGYTF
>NA|TRBV7-2|TRBJ1-2|TRBD1
TGTGCCACCGATGCGGGGGACAGGAACCACTATGGCTACACCTTC
CATDAGDRNHYGYTF
>once|TRBV29-1|TRBJ1-2|NA
TGCAGCGTTGTGTCTAAAGGCGGCTATGGCTACACCTTC
CSVVSKGGYGYTF
>once|TRBV24-1|TRBJ2-6|NA
TGTGCCACCAGTGATGGGGGGTTACCTGGGGCCAACGTCCTGACTTTC
CATSDGGLPGANVLTF
>NA|TRBV11-2|TRBJ2-5|TRBD2
TGTGCCAGCAGCTTAGATGAACTAGCGGGAGCGGAGACCCAGTACTTC
CASSLDELAGAETQYF
>few|TRBV7-3|TRBJ1-6|NA
TGTGCCAGCAGCCCCGGCGGTTTCAATTCACCCCTCCACTTT
CASSPGGFNSPLHF
>NA|TRBV9|TRBJ1-1|NA
TGTGCCAGCAGCGTATCGGGGGGCCGTGGGACTGAAGCTTTCTTT
CASSVSGGRGTEAFF
>NA|TRBV27|TRBJ2-7|NA
TGTGCCAGCAGTTTAGGGCTGGCCTACGAGCAGTACTTC
CASSLGLAYEQYF
>NA|TRBV7-3|TRBJ2-7|NA
TGTGCCAGCAGCTTCAACCAGGGTTACGAGCAGTACTTC
CASSFNQGYEQYF
>NA|TRBV14|TRBJ2-7|TRBD2
TGTGCCAGCAGCCAAGAGACTAGCGGGGACGAGCAGTACTTC
CASSQETSGDEQYF
>NA|TRBV7-2|TRBJ1-4|NA
TGTGCCAGCAGCCCCCGACAGGCTTTTCGGGAAAAACTGTTTTTT
CASSPRQAFREKLFF
>NA|TRBV9|TRBJ2-1|TRBD2
TGTGCCAGCAGCGTTTCCGGGACTAGCGGGGAAGAGCAGTTCTTC
CASSVSGTSGEEQFF
>NA|TRBV19|TRBJ2-1|TRBD2
TGTGCCAGTACAGAGGGACTAGGGCAAAATGAGCAGTTCTTC
CASTEGLGQNEQFF
>NA|TRBV11-3|TRBJ2-1|TRBD1
TGTGCCAGCAGCAGGGGACAGGGCAATGAGCAGTTCTTC
CASSRGQGNEQFF
>few|TRBV7-2|TRBJ1-5|TRBD1
TGTGCCAGCAGCTTAGAGGACAGGGGTGCCGATCAGCCCCAGCATTTT
CASSLEDRGADQPQHF
>NA|TRBV28|TRBJ2-7|TRBD1
TGTGCCAGCACCATAGGGGGACAGAGGACCTACGAGCAGTACTTC
CASTIGGQRTYEQYF
>NA|TRBV5-1|TRBJ2-5|TRBD2
TGCGCCAGCAGCAACGGGGGGGCCTGGGAGACCCAGTACTTC
CASSNGGAWETQYF
>many|TRBV2|TRBJ2-1|TRBD2
TGTGCCAGCATTCCGGGACTAGCATACAATGAGCAGTTCTTC
CASIPGLAYNEQFF
>NA|TRBV4-3|TRBJ2-1|NA
TGCGCCAGCAGCCAAGACTCAGGGGTGGGTAATGAGCAGTTCTTC
CASSQDSGVGNEQFF
>NA|TRBV6-5|TRBJ1-2|NA
TGTGCCAGCAGTTACTCGCCGGGGCAGGGGTCTGGCTACACCTTC
CASSYSPGQGSGYTF
>NA|TRBV6-5|TRBJ1-2|NA
TGTGCCAGCAGTTACTCGACAGGAAACTATGGCTACACCTTC
CASSYSTGNYGYTF
>NA|TRBV27|TRBJ2-1|NA
TGTGCCAGCAGTTTAACTAGGTCCTACAATGAGCAGTTCTTC
CASSLTRSYNEQFF
>NA|TRBV7-9|TRBJ2-1|TRBD1
TGTGCCAGCAGCTTAGAATCAGACAGGGCCGTGCAGTTCTTC
CASSLESDRAVQFF
>NA|TRBV7-9|TRBJ1-2|TRBD1
TGTGCCAGCAGCTTAGGGACAGGGATATTAGGCTACACCTTC
CASSLGTGILGYTF
>NA|TRBV11-3|TRBJ2-3|TRBD2
TGTGCCAGCAGCGCCATAGCCGGGACTAGCGGGAGTGAGGATACGCAGTATTTT
CASSAIAGTSGSEDTQYF
>NA|TRBV29-1|TRBJ2-2|NA
TGCAGCGTTGGGGGACATCCGACCGGGGAGCTGTTTTTT
CSVGGHPTGELFF
>NA|TRBV15|TRBJ1-1|NA
TGTGCCACCAGCAGAACCCAGGACTGGAACACTGAAGCTTTCTTT
CATSRTQDWNTEAFF
>NA|TRBV5-4|TRBJ2-1|NA
TGTGCCAGCAGCACATTTCATCTGGCGACTTCCTACAATGAGCAGTTCTTC
CASSTFHLATSYNEQFF
>NA|TRBV10-1|TRBJ2-1|TRBD2
TGCGCCAGCAGTACTAGCGGGACCTACAATGAGCAGTTCTTC
CASSTSGTYNEQFF
>many|TRBV19|TRBJ1-5|TRBD1
TGTGCCAGTAGTACTAGGACAGGGGAGATCAATCAGCCCCAGCATTTT
CASSTRTGEINQPQHF
>NA|TRBV24-1|TRBJ1-1|TRBD1
TGTGCCACCAGTGAGCCTGACAGGGCCGAAGCTTTCTTT
CATSEPDRAEAFF
>NA|TRBV15|TRBJ2-3|TRBD2
TGTGCCACCAGCCCGAGCGGGACTTACGGGGATACGCAGTATTTT
CATSPSGTYGDTQYF
>NA|TRBV28|TRBJ2-3|NA
TGTGCCAGCGGTACGGCAGATACGCAGTATTTT
CASGTADTQYF